Detailed here is one T cell receptor beta chain. Unique molecular identifiers were incorporated into the prepared TCRbeta library. Using its own MiXCR run on the PCR reads, TCRdb lists one record per CDR3 protein. The sample has about 400,000 distinct CDR3 sequences; about a fifth are singletons. These data are taken from a study of T-cell reconstitution after alpha-beta-depleted transplantation in children. Deletions cut 1 base from V and 0 bases from J, with 7 bases between. The CDR3 totals 14 residues. Germline V gene lookup returns CDR1 LGHNA and CDR2 YSLEER. This sequence joins TRBV4-3 and TRBJ2-7, with D uncertain. Specimen: PBMCs from the stem cell graft donor, collected from the stem cell graft. This sequence was found in a human donor who donated a stem cell graft to a child with acute myeloid leukemia. The CDR3 loop reads CASSQGHRSYEQYF. CDR3 in DNA: TGCGCCAGCAGCCAAGGACACCGCTCCTACGAGCAGTACTTC.